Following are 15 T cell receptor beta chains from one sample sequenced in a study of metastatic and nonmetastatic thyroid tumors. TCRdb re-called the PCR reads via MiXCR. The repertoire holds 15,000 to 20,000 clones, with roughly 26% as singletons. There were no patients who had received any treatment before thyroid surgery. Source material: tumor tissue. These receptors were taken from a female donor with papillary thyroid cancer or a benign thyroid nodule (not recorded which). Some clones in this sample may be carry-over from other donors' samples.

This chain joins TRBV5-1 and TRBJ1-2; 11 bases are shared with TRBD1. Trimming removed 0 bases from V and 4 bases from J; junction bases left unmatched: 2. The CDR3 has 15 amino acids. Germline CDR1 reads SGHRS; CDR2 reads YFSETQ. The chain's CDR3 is CASSLGTGGFYGYTF. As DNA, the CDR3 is TGCGCCAGCAGCTTGGGGACAGGGGGCTTCTATGGCTACACCTTC.

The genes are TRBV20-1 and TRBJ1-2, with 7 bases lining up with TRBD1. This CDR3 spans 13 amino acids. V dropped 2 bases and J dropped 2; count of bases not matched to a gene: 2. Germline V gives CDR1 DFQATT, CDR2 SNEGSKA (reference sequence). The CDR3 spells CSARSGQNYGYTF. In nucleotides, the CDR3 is TGCAGTGCTAGATCGGGACAGAACTATGGCTACACCTTC.

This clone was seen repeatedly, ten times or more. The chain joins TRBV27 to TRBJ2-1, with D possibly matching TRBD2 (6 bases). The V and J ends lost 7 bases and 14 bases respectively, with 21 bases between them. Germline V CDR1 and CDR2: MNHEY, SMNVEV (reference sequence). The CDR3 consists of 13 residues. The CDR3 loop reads CASTTPGLGMEFF. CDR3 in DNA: TGTGCCAGCACCACCCCGGGACTGGGAATGGAGTTCTTC.

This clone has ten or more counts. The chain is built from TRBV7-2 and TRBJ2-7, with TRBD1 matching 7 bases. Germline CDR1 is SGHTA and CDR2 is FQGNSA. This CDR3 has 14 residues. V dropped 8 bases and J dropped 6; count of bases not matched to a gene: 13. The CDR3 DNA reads TGTGCCAGCGCACGTGAGGGGGCGCGGCTCGAGCAGTACTTC. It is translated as CASAREGARLEQYF.

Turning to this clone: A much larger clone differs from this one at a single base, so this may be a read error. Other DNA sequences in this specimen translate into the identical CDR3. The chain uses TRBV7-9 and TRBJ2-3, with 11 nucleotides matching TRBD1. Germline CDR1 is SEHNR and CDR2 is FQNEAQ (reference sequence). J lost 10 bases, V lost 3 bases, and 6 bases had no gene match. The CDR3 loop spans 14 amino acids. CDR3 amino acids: CASSFPPGQGAQYF. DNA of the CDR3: TGTGCCAGCAGCTTTCCACCGGGACAGGGGGCGCAGTATTTT.

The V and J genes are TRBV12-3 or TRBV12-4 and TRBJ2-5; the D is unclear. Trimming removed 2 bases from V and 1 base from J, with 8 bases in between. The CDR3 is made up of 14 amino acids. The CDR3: CASSLLGSQETQYF. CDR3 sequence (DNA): TGTGCCAGCAGTTTATTAGGATCCCAAGAGACCCAGTACTTC.

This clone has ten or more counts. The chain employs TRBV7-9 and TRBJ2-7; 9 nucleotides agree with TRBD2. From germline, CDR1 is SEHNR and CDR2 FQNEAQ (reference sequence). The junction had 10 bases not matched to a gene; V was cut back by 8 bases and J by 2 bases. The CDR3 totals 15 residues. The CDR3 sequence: CASATQGTSPYEQYF. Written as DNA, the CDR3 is TGTGCCAGCGCAACACAGGGGACTAGCCCCTACGAGCAGTACTTC. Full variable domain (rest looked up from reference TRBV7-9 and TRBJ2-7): DTGVSQNPRHKITKRGQNVTFRCDPISEHNRLYWYRQTLGQGPEFLTYFQNEAQLEKSRLLSDRFSAERPKGSFSTLEIQRTEQGDSAMYLCASATQGTSPYEQYFGPGTRLTVT.

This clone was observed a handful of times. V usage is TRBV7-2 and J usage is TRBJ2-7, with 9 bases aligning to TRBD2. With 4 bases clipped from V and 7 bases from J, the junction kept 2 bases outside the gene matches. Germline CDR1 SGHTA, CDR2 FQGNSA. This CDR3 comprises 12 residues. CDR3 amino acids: CASSWTSEEQYF. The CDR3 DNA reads TGTGCCAGCAGCTGGACTAGCGAGGAGCAGTACTTC.

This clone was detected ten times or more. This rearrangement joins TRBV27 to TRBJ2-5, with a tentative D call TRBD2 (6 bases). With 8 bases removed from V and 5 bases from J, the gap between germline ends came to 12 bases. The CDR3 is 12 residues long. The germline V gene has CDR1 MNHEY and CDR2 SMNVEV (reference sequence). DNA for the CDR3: TGTGCCAGCTCAAAGGAGGGGGAGACCCAGTACTTC. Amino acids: CASSKEGETQYF.

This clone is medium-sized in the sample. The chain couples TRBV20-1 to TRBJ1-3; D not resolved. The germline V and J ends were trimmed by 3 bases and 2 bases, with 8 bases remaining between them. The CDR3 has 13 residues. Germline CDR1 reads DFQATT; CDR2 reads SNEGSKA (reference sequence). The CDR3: CSASRSPGNTIYF. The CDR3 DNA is TGCAGTGCTAGTAGGTCGCCTGGAAACACCATATATTTT.

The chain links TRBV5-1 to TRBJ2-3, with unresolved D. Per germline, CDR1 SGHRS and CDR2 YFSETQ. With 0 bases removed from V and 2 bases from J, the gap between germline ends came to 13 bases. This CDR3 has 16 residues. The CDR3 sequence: CASSLALRRYTDTQYF. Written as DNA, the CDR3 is TGCGCCAGCAGCTTGGCTTTACGCAGGTACACAGATACGCAGTATTTT.

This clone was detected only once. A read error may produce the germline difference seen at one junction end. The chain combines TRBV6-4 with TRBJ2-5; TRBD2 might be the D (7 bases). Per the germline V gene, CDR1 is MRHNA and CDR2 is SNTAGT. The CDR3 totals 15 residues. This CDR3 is CVSSSIRGAQGTQYF. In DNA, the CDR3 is TGTGTCAGCAGTTCTATTCGGGGGGCCCAAGGGACCCAGTACTTC.

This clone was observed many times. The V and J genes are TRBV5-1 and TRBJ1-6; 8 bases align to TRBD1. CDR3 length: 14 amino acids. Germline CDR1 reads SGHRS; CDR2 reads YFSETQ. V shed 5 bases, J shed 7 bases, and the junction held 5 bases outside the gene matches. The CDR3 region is CASRGQGSNSPLHF. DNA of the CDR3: TGCGCCAGCAGAGGACAGGGAAGCAATTCACCCCTCCACTTT.

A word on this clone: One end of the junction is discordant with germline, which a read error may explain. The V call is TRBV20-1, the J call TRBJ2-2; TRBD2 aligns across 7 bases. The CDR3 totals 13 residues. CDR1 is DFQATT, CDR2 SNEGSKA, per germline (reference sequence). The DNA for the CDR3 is TGCAGTGCTAGCGGGGGAGGGTGCGGGGAGCTGTTCTTT. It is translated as CSASGGGCGELFF.

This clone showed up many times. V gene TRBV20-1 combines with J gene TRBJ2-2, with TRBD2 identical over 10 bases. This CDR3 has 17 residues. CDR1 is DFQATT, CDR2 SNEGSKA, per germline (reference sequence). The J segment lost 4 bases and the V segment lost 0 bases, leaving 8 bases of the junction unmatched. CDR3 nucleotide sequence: TGCAGTGCTAGAGACGCCGGGTCTAGCGGGAGCACCGGGGAGCTGTTTTTT. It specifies CSARDAGSSGSTGELFF.